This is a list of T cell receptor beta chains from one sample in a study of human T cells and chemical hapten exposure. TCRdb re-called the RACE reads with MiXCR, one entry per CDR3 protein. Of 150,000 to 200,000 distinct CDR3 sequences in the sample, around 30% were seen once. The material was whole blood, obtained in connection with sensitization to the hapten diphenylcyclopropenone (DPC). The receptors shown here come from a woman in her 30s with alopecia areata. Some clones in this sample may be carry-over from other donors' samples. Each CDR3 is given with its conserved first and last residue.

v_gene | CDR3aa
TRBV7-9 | CASSSLSQGMDGYTF
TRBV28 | CASSLGAAGEKLFF
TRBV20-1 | CSARDNRVHNEQFF
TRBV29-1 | CSAMSSRQYF
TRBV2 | CASSYGQGYGYTF
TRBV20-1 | CSARDPLASGIQETQYF
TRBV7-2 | CASSSGLAERETQYF
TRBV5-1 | CASSGTGIPEAGELFF
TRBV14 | CASSPSTRGTQYF
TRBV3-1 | CASSQGGTSLAKNIQYF
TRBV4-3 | CASSQGDSEAFF
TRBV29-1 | CSARRTGAETQYF
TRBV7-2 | CASSPRRGHEEQYF
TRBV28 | CASTQGQGSYEQYF
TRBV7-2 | CATSPRRGQQFF
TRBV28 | CASSLYLTDNYGYTF
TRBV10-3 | CAISKEPFEAFF
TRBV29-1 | CSVEATGYEQYF
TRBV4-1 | CASSRQSNTEAFF
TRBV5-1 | CASSLTGVNEQFF
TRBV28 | CASSLHGQTMNTEAFF
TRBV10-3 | CAISDRDYEQYF
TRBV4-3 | CASSQEERPLPGELFF
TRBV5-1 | CASSQQGTNTEAFF
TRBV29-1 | CSVSTGTDNQPQHF
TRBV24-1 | CATSRGPGELFF
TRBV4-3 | CASSQAPPSGSPSSYEQYF
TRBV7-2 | CASSPPNGNWNEQYF
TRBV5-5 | CASCFLGGANEKLFF
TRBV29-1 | CSVGGKIRSDEQFF
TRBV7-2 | CASSATPRHTDTQYF
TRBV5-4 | CASNPGGANTGELFF
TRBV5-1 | CASSLGGEGNEQFF
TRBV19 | CASQGVGSPLHF
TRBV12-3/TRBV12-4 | CASSHAPGQGHYGYTF
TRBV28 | CASETSGSYNEQFF
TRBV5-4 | CASSSDRGPVEQYF
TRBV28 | CASSLYTGGRETQYF
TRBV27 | CASRSGTVIYNEQFF
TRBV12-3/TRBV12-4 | CASSLGFNGSPLHF
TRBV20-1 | CSANPGGSNTGELFF
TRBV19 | CASSGLPAYEQYF
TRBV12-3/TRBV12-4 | CASSLLGRQETQYF
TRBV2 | CASSDPGGERPDEQFF
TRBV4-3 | CASSQQAGESYEQYF
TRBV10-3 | CAISSRGIEAFF
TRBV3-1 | CASSRSPTVNTEAFF
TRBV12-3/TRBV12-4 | CASSFLLESEAFF
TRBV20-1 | CSAGPIDPPNEKLFF
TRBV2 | CASSLDRVRAGANVLTF
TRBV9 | CASSAGTVGSEAFF
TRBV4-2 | CASSQEGFRSDEQYF
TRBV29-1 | CSVVQAFPISPLHF